This TCR beta chain was recorded in a study of long-term antiretroviral therapy in people with HIV. The study, taken as a whole, reports: The repertoire was dominated at all time points by clones expanded before ART.

Running of the v3.0 immunoSEQ assay took place at survey level. The table came from immunoSEQ multiplex PCR; TCRdb's copy has only in-frame clones and leaves some out. The data hold approximately 19,000 clones, with roughly 86% observed a single time. Concerning this clone: As yet, its antigen is unknown.

The V gene lost 1 base and the J gene lost 4 bases, with 2 bases spanning the gap. The CDR3 is made up of 11 amino acids. CDR1 and CDR2 (germline): DFQATT, SNEGSKA (reference sequence). The genes are TRBV20-1 and TRBJ1-3; no firm D call. The specimen comprised unsorted PBMCs, sampled 2.1 years after starting antiretroviral therapy. The TCR comes from a man between 18 and 29 years old with HIV. The DNA for the CDR3 is TGCAGTGCTAGAGGAGGAAACACCATATATTTT. Translation: CSARGGNTIYF.